Listed below are T cell receptor beta chains from one sample, sequenced in a study of cytomegalovirus exposure and HLA in healthy donors. Libraries were prepared by immunoSEQ multiplex PCR; TCRdb keeps only in-frame clonotypes and omits some of them. Of under 200,000 clones in the sample, roughly 80% were seen once. Sequenced input: PBMCs. These receptors all come from a woman aged 25 to 39 in good health and CMV-seropositive. CDR3s include the opening cysteine and the closing phenylalanine or tryptophan.

>TRBJ1-4|TRBV6-5
CASSRYGTNREKLFF
>TRBJ1-3|TRBV27
CASSLREGNTIYF
>TRBJ2-1|TRBV7-2
CASSFLTYGSEQFF
>TRBJ2-3|TRBV6-4
CATSGGDTDTQYF
>TRBJ1-5|TRBV14
CASSQAGEQGPIRDQPQHF
>TRBJ2-2|TRBV5-6
CASSLGTAFTGELFF
>TRBJ1-2|TRBV5-1
CASSGSTEGYTF
>TRBJ1-2|TRBV7-9
CASSLWPEAGTF
>TRBJ2-1|TRBV27
CASSSRLAGGYNEQFF
>TRBJ1-1|TRBV10-3
CATSRTENTEAFF